This entry features one TCR beta chain sequence. What it binds is unknown. The record originates from a study of monozygotic twins with inflammatory bowel disease. There are 15 residues in the CDR3. CDR1 and CDR2 from the germline V gene are SGHTA and FQGNSA. Eight distinct reactions (per sample) were used to make the cDNA. Reprocessing the 5' RACE reads, TCRdb reports a single entry for every CDR3 protein and omits DNA. This repertoire comprises some 440,000 distinct CDR3 sequences; its ten largest clones make up about 2.6%. The template was total RNA from whole blood, with no T cell sorting. Notes on the study in general: Other individuals had fewer clonotypes in common with IBD patients than with healthy twins, especially with disease activity.

The chain couples TRBV7-2 to TRBJ1-2; checking the TCRdb D call of TRBD1 is not possible without DNA. The source of this sequence is a human donor with ulcerative colitis or Crohn's disease, or a healthy co-twin of an affected twin (not recorded which). Sequencing was performed on blood. The CDR3 loop is CASSPKETGRSGYTF.